This TCR beta chain was captured in a study of regulatory T cells in long-lasting Graves disease. The time point was: newly diagnosed GD, antithyroid drugs for less than 3 months. The TCR library was prepared using RNA isolated from PBMCs. V gave up 5 bases and J gave up 0 bases, with 23 bases separating them. Germline V gene data show CDR1 as SEHNR and CDR2 as FQNEAQ (reference sequence). This CDR3 contains 19 residues. HTBI primers from iRepertoire and Arm-PCR of CDR3 regions yielded the TCR beta libraries. Using its own MiXCR run on the multiplex PCR reads, TCRdb lists one record per CDR3 protein. The sample lists roughly 560,000 distinct CDR3 sequences, about 12% seen once, with almost 9% in the top ten. This sample also appeared in a second study, on T cells in Graves' hyperthyroidism and ophthalmopathy. This second study says: For Graves' hyperthyroidism to be stable, ophthalmopathy could not progress within 18 months. An initial round of RT-PCR targeting the TCR CDR3 relied on the HTBI primer set. Most clonotypes expanded in thyroid above 0.001 were likewise present in blood. Stable hyperthyroidism was separated from ophthalmopathy by a model based on 13 V-J features.

The chain has TRBV7-9 and TRBJ2-1, with D hard to call. This receptor was taken from a woman aged 30 to 39 with Graves disease. The sample was peripheral blood mononuclear cells (PBMCs), taken at new diagnosis, from a patient treated with antithyroid drugs. The CDR3 nucleotides read TGTGCCAGCAGCCAAAGATTTTTGGAAGGTTGGAGCTCCTACAATGAGCAGTTCTTC. Translating it yields CASSQRFLEGWSSYNEQFF.